The source of this T cell receptor beta chain is a study of cytomegalovirus exposure and HLA in healthy donors. Study-wide findings and caveats: Later analysis identified a missense DCLRE1C variant that was linked to TCR beta V- and J-gene trimming.

Amplification used 60 Vbeta primers and 13 Jbeta primers. Assay used: immunoSEQ multiplex PCR; TCRdb lists only in-frame clones, some missing. Among about 170,000 clones listed, approximately 84% were seen once. As for this clone: Its antigen is not identified. The identical CDR3 is also encoded by other nucleotide sequences in the sample.

This clonotype was sampled from a young man in good health and CMV-seropositive. The specimen was PBMCs.

The CDR3 spells CASSSGSYEQYF. The CDR3, as DNA: TGTGCCAGCAGTTCTGGGAGCTACGAGCAGTACTTC. The chain uses TRBV6-5 and TRBJ2-7; possibly TRBD2 for D (5 bases). The CDR3 has 12 residues. Germline V lookup: CDR1 MNHEY, CDR2 SVGAGI. Trimming took off 4 bases at V and 3 bases at J, with 7 bases between the two ends.